This T cell receptor beta chain was recovered during a study of response to subunit inactivated influenza vaccine (dated by TCRdb to the late 2010s). A note on the overall study: The study used deep quantitative T cell receptor repertoire profiling to track responses to a trivalent subunit inactivated influenza vaccine.

This clonotype was seen only a few times. This receptor's antigen is unknown. No much larger clone is present one base from it, and per-base qualities are unavailable. What the study reported, not specific to this receptor: The authors proposed that each seasonal influenza vaccination may bring in only a limited number of new T cells.

From the cysteine up to the phenylalanine, the CDR3 has a length of 15 residues. The kept DNA is CDR3 alone, 45 bases in frame from the first base. Unmatched junction bases come to 7, with V trimmed by 5 bases and J by 7 bases. CDR1 is given as SGHRS and CDR2 as YFSETQ, both from the germline V gene. According to the study, the label for this sample's time point signals: 45 days after influenza vaccine administration. The library relied on RT-PCR. Instrument used: Illumina HiSeq 2500. TCRdb passed the public sequencing reads through fastp at Q25 and MiXCR, retaining productive beta sequences. CDR3 protein sequences are deduplicated, and each keeps its most common genes and DNA. In all, the sample holds fewer than 700,000 distinct CDR3 sequences, and over 10% of those were seen once. The ten largest clonotypes hold around 13% of the sample.

The source material was PBMCs from blood, sampled roughly 45 days after vaccination. This chain is built from TRBV5-1 and TRBJ2-1, and 12 junction bases match TRBD1. This TCR derives from a man aged 50-60 years who received an inactivated influenza vaccine. Donor details come from another sample of the same person, matched by shared clones. Read as DNA, the sequence is TGCGCCAGCAGTTCCGGGACAGGGGGCAGAAATGAGCAGTTCTTC. Translated, it gives CASSSGTGGRNEQFF.